This T cell receptor beta chain was sequenced in a study of beta chain features in type 1 diabetes. Across the study: Investigators examined approximately 100,000,000 sorted cells across all samples.

Study conclusions and caveats: PCR might favor shorter templates, equally in patients and controls. Researchers report that Type 1 diabetes patients had moderately but significantly shorter TCRB CDR3s across all four CD4+ subsets.

This clone was seen more than once but under ten times. Its antigen is not identified. Stem cell-like memory, regulatory, central memory and naive CD4+ cells were sorted via CD45RO/CCR7/CD25/CD127/CD95/CD27. Trimming shortened V by 6 bases and J by 4 bases, and 19 bases separated the two germline ends. This CDR3 contains 15 residues. In germline, CDR1 is SGHRS, CDR2 YFSETQ. cDNA synthesis used the whole RNA isolate, giving expressed TCRB sequences. Each sample of naive, central memory or regulatory T cells had, on average, approximately 4 million reads. Sequencing used immunoSEQ multiplex PCR; TCRdb keeps in-frame clones, though not all of them. The table records 300,000 or so clones, roughly 9% of them present only once.

The source is a man between 25 and 39 years old with type 1 diabetes. Sequencing was performed on central memory CD4+ T cells from blood. V gene TRBV5-1 combines with J gene TRBJ1-2; no clear D gene. CDR3 nucleotide sequence: TGCGCCAGCAACCCGACTGGAGGGAAGGCCTATGGCTACACCTTC. The encoded protein is CASNPTGGKAYGYTF.